The 16 T cell receptor beta chains below come from one sample, sequenced in a study of T cell responses to AZD1222 COVID-19 vaccine. This table comes from immunoSEQ multiplex PCR, and its TCRdb copy is limited to in-frame clones, with some not included. The sample carries more than 150,000 clones, 94% recorded once. The specimen comprised peripheral blood, sampled 28 days after the second AZD1222 dose. These receptors all come from an adult who received the AZD1222 COVID-19 vaccine.

The chain is built from TRBV11-2 and TRBJ1-1; no definite D call. Germline V gene data show CDR1 as SGHAT and CDR2 as FQNNGV. The V end was cut by 2 bases, the J end by 2 bases, with 18 bases between. The CDR3 runs to 17 residues. The CDR3 spells CASSLPYSFGVNTEAFF. The CDR3 nucleotides are TGTGCCAGCAGCTTACCATACAGTTTCGGGGTAAACACTGAAGCTTTCTTT.

This clone turned up a few times. The chain has TRBV19 and TRBJ2-3; a weak D match, TRBD2 (7 bases). Germline V CDR1 and CDR2: LNHDA, SQIVND (reference sequence). The CDR3 is made up of 17 amino acids. The V end lost 1 base, the J end lost 4 bases, and 18 bases lay between the germline ends. The CDR3: CASSIGTSGGGADTQYF. CDR3 nucleotides: TGTGCCAGTAGTATAGGAACGTCGGGGGGCGGCGCAGATACGCAGTATTTT.

The rearrangement links TRBV7-2 to TRBJ2-7; 8 bases match TRBD2. V was clipped by 6 bases and J by 2 bases; unmatched bases: 6. The germline gives CDR1 SGHTA, CDR2 FQGNSA. This CDR3 has 14 amino acids. CDR3 amino acids: CASSYIAGTYEQYF. CDR3 nucleotide sequence: TGTGCCAGCAGTTATATAGCGGGGACCTACGAGCAGTACTTC.

In nucleotides, the CDR3 is TGTGCCAGCAGGTTGGAAGGGGCCACTGAAGCTTTCTTT. This gives the protein CASRLEGATEAFF. This sequence joins TRBV6-5 and TRBJ1-1; D might be TRBD1 (5 bases). Germline-derived CDR1 and CDR2 are MNHEY and SVGAGI. This CDR3 is 13 amino acids long. V was clipped by 6 bases and J by 4 bases, with 12 bases between them.

This clone was observed a handful of times. The chain has TRBV6-1 and TRBJ1-5; possibly TRBD1 for D (6 bases). The ends were cut back, 3 bases at V and 2 bases at J, with 8 bases in the middle. The CDR3 runs 14 residues. Germline-derived CDR1 and CDR2 are MNHNS and SASEGT. The CDR3 coding sequence is TGTGCCAGCAGTGAGGCAGGGGGCAATCAGCCCCAGCATTTT. It translates to CASSEAGGNQPQHF.

The chain joins TRBV7-3 to TRBJ2-5; no clear D gene. Germline CDR1 reads SGHTA; CDR2 reads FQGTGA. With 2 bases removed from V and 6 bases from J, the gap between germline ends came to 10 bases. The CDR3 has 13 residues. The chain's CDR3 is CASSLYAAQTQYF. CDR3 bases: TGTGCCAGCAGCTTATACGCGGCGCAGACCCAGTACTTC.

The chain joins TRBV5-1 to TRBJ2-3; 9 bases match TRBD2. The CDR3 has 15 amino acids. Germline trimming cut 4 bases from V and 7 bases from J; bases unmatched to any gene: 10. Germline loops: CDR1 SGHRS, CDR2 YFSETQ. CDR3 nucleotides: TGCGCCAGCAGCGGGGTAGCGGGAGATTTAAATACGCAGTATTTT. Its translation: CASSGVAGDLNTQYF.

V usage is TRBV7-9 and J usage is TRBJ1-2; tentative D call: TRBD1 (6 bases). There are 16 residues in the CDR3. CDR1 is SEHNR, CDR2 FQNEAQ, per germline (reference sequence). V lost 2 bases and J lost 4, with 17 bases in between. The CDR3 here is CASSLYRDTGGYGYTF. The CDR3 nucleotides are TGTGCCAGCAGCTTATACAGGGACACGGGGGGCTATGGCTACACCTTC.

The V gene is TRBV9, the J gene TRBJ1-1, with D possibly matching TRBD1 (6 bases). The germline V gene has CDR1 SGDLS and CDR2 YYNGEE. The CDR3 has 17 amino acids. The V end lost 3 bases, the J end lost 0 bases, and 18 bases lay between the germline ends. The CDR3 sequence: CASSANPQGTLNTEAFF. The CDR3 bases are TGTGCCAGCAGCGCAAACCCACAGGGTACCCTGAACACTGAAGCTTTCTTT.

The chain carries TRBV5-4 and TRBJ2-7; D may be TRBD1 (5 bases). This CDR3 has 13 residues. Between the trimmed V and J ends, which lost 2 bases and 3 bases, there was a span of 9 bases. Germline V gives CDR1 SGHNT, CDR2 YYREEE (reference sequence). CDR3 nucleotides: TGTGCCAGCAGCTTCGACGGACACTACGAGCAGTACTTC. It translates to CASSFDGHYEQYF. The complete variable domain, with remaining parts taken from reference TRBV5-4 and TRBJ2-7, reads ETGVTQSPTHLIKTRGQQVTLRCSSQSGHNTVSWYQQALGQGPQFIFQYYREEENGRGNFPPRFSGLQFPNYSSELNVNALELDDSALYLCASSFDGHYEQYFGPGTRLTVT.

In its sample, this clone was seen once. This chain links TRBV7-2 with TRBJ1-4; 8 bases map to TRBD1. Per germline, CDR1 SGHTA and CDR2 FQGNSA. The CDR3 spans 14 residues. J was trimmed by 8 bases and V by 1 base; bases with no gene match: 3. This CDR3 reads CASSLDRGSEKLFF. The CDR3 DNA reads as TGTGCCAGCAGCTTAGACAGGGGGTCCGAAAAACTGTTTTTT.

This clone was seen a single time. The genes are TRBV9 and TRBJ2-7; 10 nucleotides agree with TRBD2. Per the germline V gene, CDR1 is SGDLS and CDR2 is YYNGEE. CDR3 length equals 14 residues. J was trimmed by 6 bases and V by 6 bases; bases with no gene match: 9. CDR3 sequence: CASTPGSGRVEQYF. CDR3 sequence (DNA): TGTGCCAGCACCCCGGGGAGCGGGAGGGTCGAGCAGTACTTC.

The CDR3 is CASSYLGAGGTYEQYF. CDR3 DNA: TGTGCCAGCAGTTACCTTGGAGCGGGAGGGACCTACGAGCAGTACTTC. The chain uses TRBV6-5 and TRBJ2-7; TRBD2 matches at 10 bases. The CDR3 is made up of 16 amino acids. The germline V gene has CDR1 MNHEY and CDR2 SVGAGI. Losses at the gene ends were 2 bases for V and 2 bases for J; bases not matched to a gene: 6.

The chain couples TRBV27 to TRBJ1-5; D gene unclear. Trimming took 3 bases from V and 5 from J, leaving 5 bases between them. CDR3 size: 12 residues. The germline CDR1 and CDR2 sequences are MNHEY and SMNVEV (reference sequence). The CDR3 nucleotides read TGTGCCAGCAGTTTTCTTGATCAGCCCCAGCATTTT. Its translation is CASSFLDQPQHF.

This chain uses TRBV20-1 with TRBJ2-1, with 9 bases matching TRBD2. CDR3 length equals 16 residues. J gave up 5 bases and V 3 bases, and 11 bases lay outside the gene matches. CDR1 is DFQATT and CDR2 is SNEGSKA in the germline V gene (reference sequence). The CDR3 DNA reads as TGCAGTGCTAGTGGTCTTCGTCTAGCGGGGAACAATGAGCAGTTCTTC. It specifies CSASGLRLAGNNEQFF.

The chain has TRBV9 and TRBJ2-2; TRBD1 aligns across 9 bases. In germline, CDR1 is SGDLS, CDR2 YYNGEE. The CDR3 is made up of 15 amino acids. Unmatched junction bases numbered 7, after V lost 4 bases and J lost 6 bases. The CDR3 spells CASSPRDRVPGELFF. The DNA of the CDR3 is TGTGCCAGCAGCCCCCGGGACAGGGTGCCCGGGGAGCTGTTTTTT.